A selection of T cell receptor beta chains follows, all from one sample in a study of blood T cell repertoires in COVID-19. Sequenced by immunoSEQ multiplex PCR; TCRdb stores in-frame clones only, minus some. The sample yields about 250,000 clones, 84% seen once. Source material: peripheral blood. Receptors were obtained from a woman between 35 and 50 years old who had recovered from COVID-19. Each CDR3 is given with its conserved first and last residue. D genes are given only for firm matches. Size is stated for part of the rows, as once, few or many counts, or as a class when the clone is expanded.

v_gene	d_gene	abundance	j_gene	CDR3nt	CDR3aa
TRBV24-1	-	-	TRBJ1-1	TGTGCCACCAGTGATTCCCTGCAGGGTGAAGCTTTCTTT	CATSDSLQGEAFF
TRBV10-2	-	-	TRBJ2-3	TGCGCCAGCCGATCCGGGGCAGATACGCAGTATTTT	CASRSGADTQYF
TRBV14	TRBD1	-	TRBJ2-7	TGTGCCAGCAGCCTCCGCTGGGGACAGGGCTACGAGCAGTACTTC	CASSLRWGQGYEQYF
TRBV6-5	-	-	TRBJ1-2	TGTGCCAGCAGTTACTCACCGTCAGGCCGCTCCGCCGGCTACACCTTC	CASSYSPSGRSAGYTF
TRBV7-3	TRBD1	-	TRBJ2-1	TGTGCCAGCAGCTTAACGGGACAGGGGTTTGAGCAGTTCTTC	CASSLTGQGFEQFF
TRBV5-4	TRBD1	-	TRBJ1-3	TGTGCCAGCAGCTTGGGACAGGGCATTGGAAACACCATATATTTT	CASSLGQGIGNTIYF
TRBV6-5	TRBD1	-	TRBJ1-2	TGTGCCAGCAGGGCAGTCGGGACAGGGCAAGGCTACACCTTC	CASRAVGTGQGYTF
TRBV25-1	-	-	TRBJ1-2	TGTGCCAGCAGTCCTCGGGAAACTGGGCGCCACTATGGCTACACCTTC	CASSPRETGRHYGYTF
TRBV14	-	-	TRBJ2-3	TGTGCCAGCAGCCATGCGGACAGAAACACAGATACGCAGTATTTT	CASSHADRNTDTQYF
TRBV28	-	-	TRBJ1-5	TGTGCCAGCAGCCGTCTGGCCAATCAGCCCCAGCATTTT	CASSRLANQPQHF
TRBV2	-	many	TRBJ1-1	TGTGCCAGCAGCCGACAGGTCGGATCCACTGAAGCTTTCTTT	CASSRQVGSTEAFF
TRBV6-5	-	-	TRBJ2-5	TGTGCCAGCAGTTATCCAGGGTCGGAGACCCAGTACTTC	CASSYPGSETQYF
TRBV30	-	-	TRBJ1-3	TGTGCCTGGACACTAGGAAACACCATATATTTT	CAWTLGNTIYF
TRBV5-4	TRBD2	-	TRBJ2-3	TGTGCCAGCAGCTTTGACGGGGGGGCGACAGATACGCAGTATTTT	CASSFDGGATDTQYF
TRBV6-5	-	-	TRBJ2-2	TGTGCCAGCGTGGCAGGGCCCTCCACCGGGGAGCTGTTTTTT	CASVAGPSTGELFF
TRBV30	TRBD1	-	TRBJ2-7	TGTGCCTGGTCAACCGGGACAGGCTCCTACGAGCAGTACTTC	CAWSTGTGSYEQYF
TRBV7-9	-	-	TRBJ2-7	TGTGCCAGCAGCCGGGGGACGGACATGACCTACGAGCAGTACTTC	CASSRGTDMTYEQYF
TRBV5-5	-	-	TRBJ2-1	TGTGCCAGCAGCTTGTACCGTGGGCTTGGCAATGAGCAGTTCTTC	CASSLYRGLGNEQFF
TRBV6-2/TRBV6-3	TRBD2	few	TRBJ2-1	TGTGCCAGCAGTCCCACAGGGCGGGGGGTCGACAATGAGCAGTTCTTC	CASSPTGRGVDNEQFF
TRBV30	TRBD1	-	TRBJ1-6	TGTGCTCAACGGAGGGGGCCGCGGGGTAATTCACCCCTCCACTTT	CAQRRGPRGNSPLHF
TRBV7-8	-	few	TRBJ2-7	TGTGCCAGCAGCTTGAGCCGGGACACTTGGTACTTC	CASSLSRDTWYF
TRBV18	-	-	TRBJ1-4	TGTGCCAGCTCGATTACAGGGAATGAAAAACTGTTTTTT	CASSITGNEKLFF
TRBV30	TRBD1	-	TRBJ1-1	TGTGCCTGGAGATACCCCGACAGGGCTACTGAAGCTTTCTTT	CAWRYPDRATEAFF
TRBV27	TRBD1	-	TRBJ1-5	TGTGCCAGCAGTTTGACAGGGGGCACCCTAGGGCAGCCCCAGCATTTT	CASSLTGGTLGQPQHF
TRBV11-3	TRBD2	-	TRBJ2-3	TGTGCCAGCAGCCCGTACCGACTAGCGGGGGCGGGAGATACGCAGTATTTT	CASSPYRLAGAGDTQYF
TRBV7-9	-	-	TRBJ1-6	TGTGCCAGCAGCCCAGCGACAGGAATACTCTATAATTCACCCCTCCACTTT	CASSPATGILYNSPLHF
TRBV12-3/TRBV12-4	-	-	TRBJ1-1	TGTGCCAGCAGTTTATGGCAAAGCACTGAAGCTTTCTTT	CASSLWQSTEAFF
TRBV2	-	-	TRBJ1-1	TGTGCCAGCAGTGGCCACAGCGAAGCTTTCTTT	CASSGHSEAFF
TRBV7-6	-	-	TRBJ1-5	TGTGCCAGCAGCCCGCAGGAACTTCAGCCCCAGCATTTT	CASSPQELQPQHF
TRBV11-3	TRBD2	-	TRBJ2-7	TGTGCCAGCAGCTTAGACGGGGGGGCACAAGAGCAGTACTTC	CASSLDGGAQEQYF
TRBV7-9	TRBD1	-	TRBJ2-1	TGTGCCAGCAGCTTAAGGGACAGGGGGTCCCGCTCCTACAATGAGCAGTTCTTC	CASSLRDRGSRSYNEQFF
TRBV20-1	-	-	TRBJ2-1	TGCAGTGCTAGTCGGTGGAATGAGCAGTTCTTC	CSASRWNEQFF
TRBV28	TRBD1	-	TRBJ1-5	TGTGCCAGCAGTTTATTAACGGGACAGGGGGCGGTTTATAGCAATCAGCCCCAGCATTTT	CASSLLTGQGAVYSNQPQHF
TRBV28	-	-	TRBJ2-1	TGTGCCAGCAGAGGGGGAGGGGTGAGGTACAATGAGCAGTTCTTC	CASRGGGVRYNEQFF
TRBV14	-	-	TRBJ2-3	TGTGCCAGCAGCGGGGCGGATACGCAGTATTTT	CASSGADTQYF
TRBV2	-	-	TRBJ1-6	TGTGCCAGCACCCTGACAGAAGCAGTTACTTCACCCCTCCACTTT	CASTLTEAVTSPLHF
TRBV2	TRBD1	-	TRBJ1-3	TGTGCCAGCAGTCAACAGGGGGCTGGAAACACCATATATTTT	CASSQQGAGNTIYF
TRBV15	TRBD1	-	TRBJ2-6	TGTGCCACCAGCAGCCCAAGACAGGGGGTATCTGGGGCCAACGTCCTGACTTTC	CATSSPRQGVSGANVLTF
TRBV6-6	TRBD2	-	TRBJ2-2	TGTGCCAGCAATCGACTTGCTAGCGGATCCAACACCGGGGAGCTGTTTTTT	CASNRLASGSNTGELFF
TRBV27	TRBD1	-	TRBJ2-3	TGTGCCAGCAGTTATGTGACAGGGGGAGTGTCAGATACGCAGTATTTT	CASSYVTGGVSDTQYF
TRBV7-9	TRBD1	-	TRBJ1-4	TGTGCCAGCAGCAGCCGACAGGGATCTAATGAAAAACTGTTTTTT	CASSSRQGSNEKLFF
TRBV5-5	-	-	TRBJ1-5	TGTGCCAGCAGTCCCTCGGGGATTAGCAATCAGCCCCAGCATTTT	CASSPSGISNQPQHF
TRBV24-1	TRBD1	-	TRBJ2-1	TGTGCCACCAGTGATCAGGGGGCAGACTCCTACAATGAGCAGTTCTTC	CATSDQGADSYNEQFF
TRBV29-1	-	few	TRBJ1-3	TGCAGCGCCCAACAGGGCTACTCTGGAAACACCATATATTTT	CSAQQGYSGNTIYF
TRBV3-1/TRBV3-2	TRBD1	-	TRBJ1-4	TGTGCCAGCAGCCAAGACGGGACAGGGGGTGAAAAACTGTTTTTT	CASSQDGTGGEKLFF
TRBV19	-	-	TRBJ1-1	TGTGCCAGTAGTATATGGCAGCAGGGCGCTGAAGCTTTCTTT	CASSIWQQGAEAFF
TRBV7-2	-	-	TRBJ2-7	TGTGCCAGCAGCTTAAGGAGCGCAGGGGCAACCTACGAGCAGTACTTC	CASSLRSAGATYEQYF
TRBV19	TRBD1	-	TRBJ2-7	TGTGCCAGCGGGACAGACTACGAGCAGTACTTC	CASGTDYEQYF
TRBV30	-	once	TRBJ1-6	TGTGCCTGGATGTCAGGGGATAATTCACCCCTCCACTTT	CAWMSGDNSPLHF
TRBV6-5	-	-	TRBJ1-2	TGTGCCAGCAGTTTCTCCGAGGGAGGGTATGGCTACACCTTC	CASSFSEGGYGYTF
TRBV7-9	TRBD2	-	TRBJ2-1	TGTGCCAGCAGCTTAGTTAGCGGGGGGCTCAATGAGCAGTTCTTC	CASSLVSGGLNEQFF
TRBV10-3	-	-	TRBJ1-1	TGTGCCATCAGGGGTCGCGTGGAGGACACTGAAGCTTTCTTT	CAIRGRVEDTEAFF
TRBV11-2	TRBD1	-	TRBJ2-2	TGTGCCAGCAGATTATGGGGACAGGGAGCCGGGGAGCTGTTTTTT	CASRLWGQGAGELFF